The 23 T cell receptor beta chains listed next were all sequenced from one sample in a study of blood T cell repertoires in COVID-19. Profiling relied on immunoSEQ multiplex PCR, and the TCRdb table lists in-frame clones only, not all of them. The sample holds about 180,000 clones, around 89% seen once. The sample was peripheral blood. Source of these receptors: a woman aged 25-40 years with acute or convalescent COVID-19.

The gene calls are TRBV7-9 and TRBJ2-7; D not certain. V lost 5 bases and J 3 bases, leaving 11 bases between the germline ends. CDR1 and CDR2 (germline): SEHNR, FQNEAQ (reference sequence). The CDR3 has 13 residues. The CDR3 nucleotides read TGTGCCAGCAGCCTCGACACTTACTACGAGCAGTACTTC. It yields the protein CASSLDTYYEQYF.

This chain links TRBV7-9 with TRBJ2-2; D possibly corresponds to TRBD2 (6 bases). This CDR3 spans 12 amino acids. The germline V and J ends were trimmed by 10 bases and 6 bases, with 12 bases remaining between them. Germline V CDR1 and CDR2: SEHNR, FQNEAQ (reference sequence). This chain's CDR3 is CANPGGAGELFF. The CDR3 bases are TGTGCCAACCCAGGAGGGGCCGGGGAGCTGTTTTTT.

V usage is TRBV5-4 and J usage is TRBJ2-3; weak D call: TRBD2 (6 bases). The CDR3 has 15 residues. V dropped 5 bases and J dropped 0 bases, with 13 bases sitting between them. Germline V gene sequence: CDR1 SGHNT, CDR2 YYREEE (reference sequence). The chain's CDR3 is CASRMTGLSTDTQYF. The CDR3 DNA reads TGTGCCAGCAGGATGACGGGACTTAGCACAGATACGCAGTATTTT.

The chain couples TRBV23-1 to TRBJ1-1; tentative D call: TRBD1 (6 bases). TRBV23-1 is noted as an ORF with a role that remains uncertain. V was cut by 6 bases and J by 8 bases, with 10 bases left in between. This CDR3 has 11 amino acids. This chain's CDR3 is CASSQGLEAFF. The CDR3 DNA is TGCGCCAGCAGCCAGGGGCTGGAAGCTTTCTTT.

The CDR3 region is CASSGGGTGYGYTF. DNA of the CDR3: TGCGCCAGCAGCGGTGGAGGGACAGGCTATGGCTACACCTTC. The chain is built from TRBV5-1 and TRBJ1-2; TRBD1 matches 8 bases. Trimming took 4 bases from V and 4 from J; bases not matched to a gene: 6. The CDR3 consists of 14 residues. The germline V gene encodes CDR1 SGHRS and CDR2 YFSETQ. The whole variable domain, filled in from reference TRBV5-1 and TRBJ1-2, reads KAGVTQTPRYLIKTRGQQVTLSCSPISGHRSVSWYQQTPGQGLQFLFEYFSETQRNKGNFPGRFSGRQFSNSRSEMNVSTLELGDSALYLCASSGGGTGYGYTFGSGTRLTVV.

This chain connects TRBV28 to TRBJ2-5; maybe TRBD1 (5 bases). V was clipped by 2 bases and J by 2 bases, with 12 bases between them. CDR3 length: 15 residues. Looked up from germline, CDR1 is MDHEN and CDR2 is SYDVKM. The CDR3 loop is CASSLITGPQETQYF. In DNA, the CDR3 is TGTGCCAGCAGTTTAATCACAGGCCCTCAAGAGACCCAGTACTTC.

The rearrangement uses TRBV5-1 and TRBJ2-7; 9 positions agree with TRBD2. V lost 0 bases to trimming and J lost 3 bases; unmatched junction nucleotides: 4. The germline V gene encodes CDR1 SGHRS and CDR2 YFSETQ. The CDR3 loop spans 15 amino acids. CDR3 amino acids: CASSLEGLAYYEQYF. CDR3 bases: TGCGCCAGCAGCTTGGAGGGACTAGCCTACTACGAGCAGTACTTC.

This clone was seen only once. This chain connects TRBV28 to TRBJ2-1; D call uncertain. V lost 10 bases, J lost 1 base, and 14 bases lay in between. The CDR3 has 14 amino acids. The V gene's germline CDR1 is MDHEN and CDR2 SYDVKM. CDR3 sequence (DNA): TGTGCCACCACCTTGGGCATTTCCTACAATGAGCAGTTCTTC. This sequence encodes CATTLGISYNEQFF.

The CDR3 sequence: CASSPETYTDTQYF. The CDR3 DNA reads as TGTGCCAGCAGCCCAGAGACTTACACAGATACGCAGTATTTT. V is TRBV5-4 and J is TRBJ2-3; D gene ambiguous. CDR3 length: 14 residues. V gave up 4 bases and J gave up 2 bases, with 11 bases separating them. Germline CDR1 is SGHNT and CDR2 is YYREEE (reference sequence).

The CDR3 here is CASNEGYNEQFF. The CDR3 DNA is TGTGCCAGCAACGAGGGTTACAATGAGCAGTTCTTC. V usage is TRBV19 and J usage is TRBJ2-1; D possibly corresponds to TRBD2 (5 bases). Trimming shortened V by 9 bases and J by 4 bases, and 10 bases separated the two germline ends. Germline CDR1 LNHDA, CDR2 SQIVND (reference sequence). The CDR3 sequence is 12 residues long.

Here the CDR3 reads CASSAEGDTEAFF. In DNA, the CDR3 is TGTGCCAGCAGTGCCGAGGGGGACACTGAAGCTTTCTTT. The gene calls are TRBV6-4 and TRBJ1-1; possibly TRBD1 for D (6 bases). Trimming pared 4 bases from V and 3 bases from J, leaving 9 bases between. The CDR3 is made up of 13 amino acids. Germline V gene data show CDR1 as MRHNA and CDR2 as SNTAGT.

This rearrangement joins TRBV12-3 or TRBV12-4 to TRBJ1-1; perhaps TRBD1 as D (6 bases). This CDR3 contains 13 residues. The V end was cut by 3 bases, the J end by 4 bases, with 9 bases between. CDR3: CASSLQGITEAFF. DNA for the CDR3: TGTGCCAGCAGTTTGCAGGGGATCACTGAAGCTTTCTTT.

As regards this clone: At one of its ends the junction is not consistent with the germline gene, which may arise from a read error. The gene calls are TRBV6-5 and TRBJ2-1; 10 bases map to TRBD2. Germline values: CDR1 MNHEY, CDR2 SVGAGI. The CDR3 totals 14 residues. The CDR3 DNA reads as TGTGCCAGCAGTTGGGGGTCTAGCGGGAGTCTCCGGGTCTTC. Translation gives CASSWGSSGSLRVF.

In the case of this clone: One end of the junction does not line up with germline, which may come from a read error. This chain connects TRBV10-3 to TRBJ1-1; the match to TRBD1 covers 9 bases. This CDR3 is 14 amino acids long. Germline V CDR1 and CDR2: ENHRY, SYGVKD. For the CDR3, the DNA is TGTGCCATCGGGGATCCGGGACAGGGCCACTTGACCCTCTTT. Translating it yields CAIGDPGQGHLTLF.

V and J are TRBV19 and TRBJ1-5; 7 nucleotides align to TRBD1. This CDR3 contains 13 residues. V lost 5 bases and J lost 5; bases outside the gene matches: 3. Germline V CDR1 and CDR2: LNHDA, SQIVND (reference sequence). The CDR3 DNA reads TGTGCCAGTAGTGAGGGGGCTGATCAGCCCCAGCATTTT. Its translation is CASSEGADQPQHF.

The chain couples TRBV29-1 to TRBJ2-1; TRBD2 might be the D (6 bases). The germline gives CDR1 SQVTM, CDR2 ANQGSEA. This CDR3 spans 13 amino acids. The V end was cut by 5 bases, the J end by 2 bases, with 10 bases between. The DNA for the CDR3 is TGCAGCGTTCTGGACTATCCCTACAATGAGCAGTTCTTC. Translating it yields CSVLDYPYNEQFF.

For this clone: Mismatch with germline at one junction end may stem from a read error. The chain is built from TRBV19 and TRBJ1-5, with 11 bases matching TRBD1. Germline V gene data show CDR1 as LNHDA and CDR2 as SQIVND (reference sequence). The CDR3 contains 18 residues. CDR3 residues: CASSRKGTGGIGNQLQHF. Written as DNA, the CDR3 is TGTGCCAGTAGTCGGAAGGGGACAGGGGGAATCGGCAATCAGCTCCAGCATTTT.

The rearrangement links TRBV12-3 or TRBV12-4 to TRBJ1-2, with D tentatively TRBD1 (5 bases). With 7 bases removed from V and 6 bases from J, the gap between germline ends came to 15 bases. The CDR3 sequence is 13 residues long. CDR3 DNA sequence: TGTGCCAGCACCCCAGGGTGGACCGATGGCTACACCTTC. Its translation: CASTPGWTDGYTF.

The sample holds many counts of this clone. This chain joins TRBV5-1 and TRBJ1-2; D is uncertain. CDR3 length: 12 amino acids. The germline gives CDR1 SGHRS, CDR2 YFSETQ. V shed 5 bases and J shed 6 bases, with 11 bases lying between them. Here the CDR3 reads CASSRTADGYTF. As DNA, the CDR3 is TGCGCCAGCAGTAGGACTGCTGATGGCTACACCTTC.

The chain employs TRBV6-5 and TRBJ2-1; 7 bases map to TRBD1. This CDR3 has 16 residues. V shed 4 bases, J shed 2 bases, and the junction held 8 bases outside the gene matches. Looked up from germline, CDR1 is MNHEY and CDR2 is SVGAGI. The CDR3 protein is CASSSPRDRPYNEQFF. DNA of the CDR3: TGTGCCAGCAGTTCTCCCCGGGACAGACCCTACAATGAGCAGTTCTTC.

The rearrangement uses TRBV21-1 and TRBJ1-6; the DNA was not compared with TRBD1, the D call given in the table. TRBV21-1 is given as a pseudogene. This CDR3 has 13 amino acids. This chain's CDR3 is CASRGQRSSPLHF. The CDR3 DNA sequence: TGTGCCAGCAGGGGACAGCGAAGTTCACCCCTCCACTTT.

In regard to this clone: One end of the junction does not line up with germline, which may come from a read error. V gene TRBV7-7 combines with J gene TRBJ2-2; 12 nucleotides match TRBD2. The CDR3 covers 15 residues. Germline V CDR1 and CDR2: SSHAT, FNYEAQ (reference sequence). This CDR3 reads CASSGGLAGSGELFF. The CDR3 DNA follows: TGTGCTAGCAGCGGCGGACTAGCGGGGTCCGGGGAGCTGTTTTTT.

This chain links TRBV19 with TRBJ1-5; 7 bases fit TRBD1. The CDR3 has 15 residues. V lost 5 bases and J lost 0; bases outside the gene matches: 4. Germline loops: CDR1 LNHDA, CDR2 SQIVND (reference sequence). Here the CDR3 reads CASSGTVYSNQPQHF. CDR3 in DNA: TGTGCCAGTAGTGGGACAGTATATAGCAATCAGCCCCAGCATTTT.